The 8 T cell receptor beta chains presented below share a single source sample, sequenced in a study of CD8 T cells in ankylosing spondylitis. Findings of the study overall: Typical of ankylosing spondylitis blood, it appeared, was a TCR beta motif of under 10 highly homologous variants.

Antigens of these TCRs are unknown. Using its own MiXCR run on the 5' RACE reads, TCRdb lists one record per CDR3 protein. This table holds more than 400,000 distinct CDR3 sequences, about 5.4% found once. The specimen sequenced was blood, either unsorted or a sorted T cell fraction (not recorded which). These receptors came from a male donor with ankylosing spondylitis.

This clonotype showed up just a few times. Here the CDR3 reads CASSLTKRGDTQYF. DNA for the CDR3: TGTGCCAGCAGCTTAACTAAGAGGGGAGATACGCAGTATTTT. The chain couples TRBV11-2 to TRBJ2-3; D could derive from TRBD1 or TRBD2 (5 bases each). V lost 2 bases and J lost 5, with 11 bases in between. Germline CDR1 SGHAT, CDR2 FQNNGV. The CDR3 extends over 14 amino acids.

This clonotype was seen ten or more times. This chain uses TRBV12-3 or TRBV12-4 with TRBJ2-5; D possibly corresponds to TRBD1 (6 bases). CDR3 length equals 13 residues. V was pared by 3 bases and J by 5 bases, with 10 bases between. This chain's CDR3 is CASSFGGGETQYF. The DNA for the CDR3 is TGTGCCAGCAGTTTTGGGGGCGGGGAGACCCAGTACTTC.

There are many counts of this clonotype. The chain employs TRBV4-3 and TRBJ2-7; D possibly corresponds to TRBD2 (6 bases). V was cut by 1 base and J by 1 base, with 11 bases left in between. This CDR3 is built from 15 residues. Germline V lookup: CDR1 LGHNA, CDR2 YSLEER. The CDR3 loop reads CASSQGRALSYEQYF. CDR3 nucleotides: TGCGCCAGCAGCCAAGGGAGGGCCCTTTCCTACGAGCAGTACTTC.

This clonotype was detected a few times. The chain employs TRBV30 and TRBJ2-1; D gene unclear. The germline CDR1 and CDR2 sequences are GTSNPN and SVGIG (reference sequence). The germline V and J ends were trimmed by 2 bases and 0 bases, with 14 bases remaining between them. This CDR3 is 16 amino acids long. CDR3 in amino acids: CAWSRHNLNSYNEQFF. For the CDR3, the DNA is TGTGCCTGGAGTAGACACAACCTCAACTCCTACAATGAGCAGTTCTTC.

This clonotype was picked up many times. This sequence joins TRBV4-1 and TRBJ1-6, with 7 bases fitting TRBD1. The CDR3 is 15 residues long. Germline trimming cut 4 bases from V and 7 bases from J; bases unmatched to any gene: 7. CDR1 and CDR2 (germline): MGHRA, YSYEKL. CDR3 in amino acids: CASSRRTGENSPLHF. The DNA for the CDR3 is TGCGCCAGCAGCCGTCGGACAGGAGAGAATTCACCCCTCCACTTT.

This clonotype was detected ten times or more. This rearrangement joins TRBV6-2 or TRBV6-3 to TRBJ2-5, with D possibly TRBD2 on 5 matching bases. The germline V and J ends were trimmed by 3 bases and 3 bases, with 8 bases remaining between them. Per germline, CDR1 MNHEY and CDR2 SVGEGT. The length of the CDR3 is 13 residues. CDR3 nucleotide sequence: TGTGCCAGCAGTTATTTGGAGGAAGAGACCCAGTACTTC. Translating it yields CASSYLEEETQYF.

At least ten counts were recorded for this clonotype. CDR3 loop: CASTGTGNDEQYF. In DNA form, the CDR3 reads TGTGCCAGCACCGGGACAGGGAACGACGAGCAGTACTTC. The chain is built from TRBV12-3 or TRBV12-4 and TRBJ2-7; 9 positions agree with TRBD1. The CDR3 extends over 13 amino acids. The ends lost 7 bases at V and 5 bases at J; junction bases unmatched: 6.

There are many counts of this clonotype. This chain links TRBV5-1 with TRBJ1-1; possibly TRBD1 for D (5 bases). The CDR3 totals 14 residues. Trimming shortened V by 3 bases and J by 0 bases, and 9 bases separated the two germline ends. Germline V lookup: CDR1 SGHRS, CDR2 YFSETQ. In DNA, the CDR3 is TGCGCCAGCAGCTCGGGACCGATGAACACTGAAGCTTTCTTT. Its protein is CASSSGPMNTEAFF.